The 31 T cell receptor beta chains below all came from one sample that was sequenced in a study of cytomegalovirus exposure and HLA in healthy donors. PCR used 60 Vbeta primers and 13 Jbeta primers. TCRdb's table, derived via immunoSEQ multiplex PCR, lists solely in-frame clones and lacks some. This repertoire shows roughly 120,000 clones, 15% to 19% found once; its top ten account for 1.5% to 2%. Input material: PBMCs. Receptors originate from a woman aged 18-29 years in good health and CMV-seronegative.

This clone was counted between two and nine times. J is TRBJ2-7 and V is TRBV14, with D possibly matching TRBD1 (7 bases). Trimming stripped 4 bases from V and 7 bases from J, with 20 bases between. Germline CDR1 SGHDN, CDR2 FVKESK. The CDR3 runs 15 residues. CDR3 DNA sequence: TGTGCCAGCAGCCTAGCGGAAGACAGGGTCTGGGAGCAGTACTTC. It translates to CASSLAEDRVWEQYF.

J is TRBJ1-2 and V is TRBV7-8, with D tentatively TRBD1 (6 bases). The CDR3 runs 14 residues. Germline V gene sequence: CDR1 SGHVS, CDR2 FQNEAQ. The V end lost 1 base, the J end lost 5 bases, and 11 bases lay between the germline ends. The CDR3 nucleotides are TGTGCCAGCAGCTTAGGGACAGAAGTTTATGGCTACACCTTC. Translation gives CASSLGTEVYGYTF.

This sequence joins TRBV28 and TRBJ1-4; the D gene is possibly TRBD1 (6 bases). V shed 5 bases and J shed 3 bases, with 13 bases lying between them. This CDR3 is built from 15 residues. Germline values: CDR1 MDHEN, CDR2 SYDVKM. Here the CDR3 reads CASSPWGTPNEKLFF. CDR3 nucleotide sequence: TGTGCCAGCAGTCCATGGGGGACACCTAATGAAAAACTGTTTTTT.

This clone was seen a handful of times. The chain joins TRBV19 to TRBJ1-1; the D is unclear. Trimming took off 5 bases at V and 0 bases at J, with 13 bases between the two ends. This CDR3 contains 15 residues. Germline CDR1 is LNHDA and CDR2 is SQIVND (reference sequence). CDR3 nucleotide sequence: TGTGCCAGTAGTCTAAACCGGGAGATGAACACTGAAGCTTTCTTT. It specifies CASSLNREMNTEAFF.

There are a few counts of this clone. At the DNA level, this CDR3 is encoded by other sequences in the same sample as well. The V and J genes are TRBV5-1 and TRBJ2-5; 9 bases are shared with TRBD1. V shed 0 bases and J 1 base; nucleotides not matched to a gene: 1. This CDR3 region has 15 residues. The V gene's germline CDR1 is SGHRS and CDR2 YFSETQ. The CDR3 loop is CASSLEGQGQETQYF. CDR3 in DNA: TGCGCCAGCAGCTTGGAGGGACAGGGCCAAGAGACCCAGTACTTC. Complete variable domain (other parts from reference TRBV5-1 and TRBJ2-5): KAGVTQTPRYLIKTRGQQVTLSCSPISGHRSVSWYQQTPGQGLQFLFEYFSETQRNKGNFPGRFSGRQFSNSRSEMNVSTLELGDSALYLCASSLEGQGQETQYFGPGTRLLVL.

For the CDR3, the DNA is TGTGCCAGCAGCCAAGATACGCTAGCGGGAGGGCTCAACAATGAGCAGTTCTTC. This sequence encodes CASSQDTLAGGLNNEQFF. V and J are TRBV14 and TRBJ2-1; 12 bases fit TRBD2. Trimming removed 0 bases from V and 5 bases from J; junction bases left unmatched: 8. The CDR3 has 18 amino acids. The germline V gene encodes CDR1 SGHDN and CDR2 FVKESK.

V and J are TRBV9 and TRBJ2-5, with 11 bases aligning to TRBD2. From germline, CDR1 is SGDLS and CDR2 YYNGEE. The CDR3 is 16 residues long. After removal of 0 bases from V and 4 bases from J, the junction contained 5 bases not matched to a gene. Here the CDR3 DNA reads TGTGCCAGCAGCGTAGGGACTAGCGGGCTCATAGAGACCCAGTACTTC. Its protein is CASSVGTSGLIETQYF.

V gene TRBV2 combines with J gene TRBJ1-2, with 7 bases matching TRBD1. J was trimmed by 5 bases and V by 4 bases; bases with no gene match: 1. The CDR3 is 12 residues long. Germline-derived CDR1 and CDR2 are SNHLY and FYNNEI. The CDR3 DNA sequence: TGTGCCAGCAGTGGGGACAGTTATGGCTACACCTTC. This encodes CASSGDSYGYTF. Complete variable domain (other parts from reference TRBV2 and TRBJ1-2): EPEVTQTPSHQVTQMGQEVILRCVPISNHLYFYWYRQILGQKVEFLVSFYNNEISEKSEIFDDQFSVERPDGSNFTLKIRSTKLEDSAMYFCASSGDSYGYTFGSGTRLTVV.

This rearrangement joins TRBV4-1 to TRBJ2-5, with 8 bases matching TRBD2. The J call is doubtful: the DNA matches TRBJ2-7 better. The CDR3 spans 15 residues. CDR1 and CDR2 from the germline V gene are MGHRA and YSYEKL. CDR3 DNA: TGCGCCAGCAGCCAAGGACGGGAGGGTCCCTACGAGCAGTACTTC. Encoded protein: CASSQGREGPYEQYF.

This clone turned up a few times. The V and J genes are TRBV4-1 and TRBJ1-1, with D possibly TRBD1 on 6 matching bases. V was pared by 1 base and J by 1 base, with 10 bases between. This CDR3 has 15 amino acids. The germline V gene encodes CDR1 MGHRA and CDR2 YSYEKL. The CDR3 sequence: CASSQVAGENTEAFF. CDR3 DNA: TGCGCCAGCAGCCAAGTCGCAGGGGAGAACACTGAAGCTTTCTTT.

V gene TRBV11-3 combines with J gene TRBJ2-1, with 7 bases identical to TRBD1. V trimming: 0 bases; J trimming: 7 bases; junction bases outside the gene matches: 12. CDR1 and CDR2 from the germline V gene are SGHNT and YENEEA. CDR3 length: 17 residues. The CDR3 DNA is TGTGCCAGCAGCTTAGATGGGAAAGGGGGCGCGACGAATGAGCAGTTCTTC. Translating gives CASSLDGKGGATNEQFF.

This clone was counted only a few times. This chain connects TRBV7-9 to TRBJ2-5, with D perhaps matching TRBD1 (6 bases). CDR3 size: 15 residues. Between the trimmed V and J ends, which lost 5 bases and 2 bases, there was a span of 15 bases. Germline CDR1 reads SEHNR; CDR2 reads FQNEAQ (reference sequence). The CDR3 is CASSKPGHQQETQYF. CDR3 in DNA: TGTGCCAGCAGCAAACCGGGACACCAACAAGAGACCCAGTACTTC.

The gene calls are TRBV4-2 and TRBJ1-4, with TRBD1 matching over 8 bases. Germline CDR1 LGHNA, CDR2 YNFKEQ. CDR3 size: 16 residues. J gave up 5 bases and V 5 bases, and 10 bases lay outside the gene matches. The DNA of the CDR3 is TGTGCCAGCAGCTCACTAGACAGGGGATTGAATGAAAAACTGTTTTTT. Encoded protein: CASSSLDRGLNEKLFF.

The rearrangement uses TRBV28 and TRBJ1-3; TRBD1 matches at 9 bases. The CDR3 is made up of 13 amino acids. The germline gives CDR1 MDHEN, CDR2 SYDVKM. Trimming at V came to 7 bases and at J to 6 bases, leaving 4 bases not matched to a gene. The CDR3 is CASIRTGANTIYF. CDR3 coding DNA: TGTGCCAGCATTCGGACAGGGGCAAACACCATATATTTT.

This clone was observed a few times. The chain links TRBV12-5 to TRBJ1-2; 9 bases line up with TRBD1. This CDR3 has 14 amino acids. The germline gives CDR1 LGHNT, CDR2 FRNRAP. J was trimmed by 2 bases and V by 3 bases; bases with no gene match: 1. As DNA, the CDR3 is TGTGCTAGTGGTTTTGGGACAGGGAACTATGGCTACACCTTC. Translation gives CASGFGTGNYGYTF. Full variable domain (outside the CDR3, taken from reference TRBV12-5 and TRBJ1-2): DARVTQTPRHKVTEMGQEVTMRCQPILGHNTVFWYRQTMMQGLELLAYFRNRAPLDDSGMPKDRFSAEMPDATLATLKIQPSEPRDSAVYFCASGFGTGNYGYTFGSGTRLTVV.

This clone came up a few times. This rearrangement joins TRBV13 to TRBJ1-1; 10 nucleotides match TRBD1. CDR1 and CDR2 from the germline V gene are PRHDT and FYEKMQ (reference sequence). Trimming at V came to 5 bases and at J to 10 bases, leaving 10 bases not matched to a gene. This CDR3 region has 14 residues. Written as DNA, the CDR3 is TGTGCCAGCAGCCCTCCGGGACAGGGGAGGGGAGCTTTCTTT. Protein product: CASSPPGQGRGAFF.

This clone has a handful of counts. This sequence joins TRBV28 and TRBJ1-5; D not certain. Trimming left V 3 bases short and J 5 bases short, with 17 bases between. Germline lookup yields CDR1 MDHEN and CDR2 SYDVKM. The length of the CDR3 is 16 residues. CDR3 in amino acids: CASSFVEGRSDQPQHF. The CDR3 DNA sequence: TGTGCCAGCAGTTTTGTTGAGGGTAGATCGGATCAGCCCCAGCATTTT. Variable domain in full (rest from reference TRBV28 and TRBJ1-5): DVKVTQSSRYLVKRTGEKVFLECVQDMDHENMFWYRQDPGLGLRLIYFSYDVKMKEKGDIPEGYSVSREKKERFSLILESASTNQTSMYLCASSFVEGRSDQPQHFGDGTRLSIL.

This clone has more than one count but fewer than ten. V usage is TRBV5-1 and J usage is TRBJ1-2; the match to TRBD1 covers 7 bases. This CDR3 is built from 13 residues. The junction had 3 bases not matched to a gene; V was cut back by 3 bases and J by 4 bases. Looked up from germline, CDR1 is SGHRS and CDR2 is YFSETQ. As DNA, the CDR3 is TGCGCCAGCAGCTCGGGACAGCCCTATGGCTACACCTTC. The encoded protein is CASSSGQPYGYTF.

At least ten counts were recorded for this clone. The rearrangement joins TRBV6-4 to TRBJ2-3, with 13 nucleotides matching TRBD2. The CDR3 length is 15 residues. The V and J ends lost 2 bases and 4 bases, in that order; junction bases with no gene match: 0. Germline loops: CDR1 MRHNA, CDR2 SNTAGT. CDR3: CASSDGTSGADTQYF. In DNA, the CDR3 is TGTGCCAGCAGTGACGGGACTAGCGGGGCAGATACGCAGTATTTT.

V gene TRBV2 combines with J gene TRBJ2-1; D is possibly TRBD1 (5 bases). CDR1 and CDR2 from the germline V gene are SNHLY and FYNNEI. Trimming cost V 0 bases and J 6 bases, with 15 bases left between them. There are 16 residues in the CDR3. CDR3: CASSEAPLGVGNEQFF. CDR3 bases: TGTGCCAGCAGTGAAGCCCCCTTAGGGGTGGGCAATGAGCAGTTCTTC.

This clone turned up a few times. V is TRBV6-6 and J is TRBJ2-2; possibly TRBD2 for D (6 bases). V was shortened by 5 bases and J by 4 bases, with 11 bases between the two germline ends. Germline V gene lookup returns CDR1 MNHNY and CDR2 SVGAGI (reference sequence). The CDR3 runs to 14 residues. The CDR3 DNA is TGTGCCAGCAGTGACGGGACTCTCACCGGGGAGCTGTTTTTT. Protein sequence: CASSDGTLTGELFF.

This clone turned up a few times. The J gene is TRBJ2-7, the V gene TRBV9, with D possibly being TRBD2 (6 bases). V lost 6 bases to trimming and J lost 0 bases, with 16 bases between them. The length of the CDR3 is 15 residues. CDR1 and CDR2 (germline): SGDLS, YYNGEE. DNA of the CDR3: TGTGCCAGCACCCCCGGGCGGGGCAGCTCCTACGAGCAGTACTTC. Encoded protein: CASTPGRGSSYEQYF.

The V and J genes are TRBV2 and TRBJ2-1; a possible D gene is TRBD1 (5 bases). Trimming shortened V by 7 bases and J by 3 bases, and 10 bases separated the two germline ends. Looked up from germline, CDR1 is SNHLY and CDR2 is FYNNEI. CDR3 length: 13 amino acids. CDR3 DNA: TGTGCCAGCACGGCAGGGCTCTACAATGAGCAGTTCTTC. Residues: CASTAGLYNEQFF.

This clone was detected only a few times. CDR3 DNA: TGTGCCATTCCCCAAGGGGTATCCGGGGAGCTGTTTTTT. Encoded protein: CAIPQGVSGELFF. J is TRBJ2-2 and V is TRBV5-4; the D gene is possibly TRBD1 (5 bases). V was shortened by 9 bases and J by 6 bases, with 15 bases between the two germline ends. The CDR3 has 13 residues. Germline V CDR1 and CDR2: SGHNT, YYREEE (reference sequence).

This clone was seen a few times. The CDR3 is CASSLGQYNEQFF. In DNA, the CDR3 is TGTGCCAGCAGCCTGGGACAGTACAATGAGCAGTTCTTC. The chain recombines TRBV5-4 with TRBJ2-1; TRBD1 matches at 7 bases. This CDR3 region has 13 residues. Germline V gives CDR1 SGHNT, CDR2 YYREEE (reference sequence). J gave up 4 bases and V 4 bases, and 2 bases lay outside the gene matches.

This clone was seen a few times. This sequence joins TRBV6-5 and TRBJ2-5; no clear D gene. V lost 2 bases, J lost 5 bases, and 3 bases lay in between. This CDR3 has 11 amino acids. Germline-derived CDR1 and CDR2 are MNHEY and SVGAGI. Here the CDR3 DNA reads TGTGCCAGCAGTTACCTCGAGACCCAGTACTTC. Translating it yields CASSYLETQYF.

The chain joins TRBV30 to TRBJ2-7; D is undetermined. The CDR3 contains 13 residues. Trimming left V 2 bases short and J 0 bases short, with 8 bases between. Germline V lookup: CDR1 GTSNPN, CDR2 SVGIG (reference sequence). This CDR3 reads CAWSPLISYEQYF. CDR3 coding DNA: TGTGCCTGGAGTCCCCTAATCTCCTACGAGCAGTACTTC.

The V call is TRBV6-1, the J call TRBJ2-7, with no clear D. Between the trimmed V and J ends, which lost 8 bases and 1 base, there was a span of 9 bases. This CDR3 is built from 12 residues. Germline CDR1 MNHNS, CDR2 SASEGT. CDR3 nucleotides: TGTGCCAGCGGGCTGACGTCCTACGAGCAGTACTTC. This encodes CASGLTSYEQYF.

V usage is TRBV28 and J usage is TRBJ2-1; 8 nucleotides align to TRBD1. V shed 6 bases and J 3 bases; nucleotides not matched to a gene: 7. Germline values: CDR1 MDHEN, CDR2 SYDVKM. The CDR3 runs 15 residues. The CDR3 is CASSPTGADYNEQFF. In nucleotides, the CDR3 is TGTGCCAGCAGCCCGACAGGGGCCGACTACAATGAGCAGTTCTTC.

A few counts support this clone. The chain carries TRBV11-2 and TRBJ2-2, with TRBD1 matching over 9 bases. CDR1 SGHAT and CDR2 FQNNGV come from the germline V gene. The V segment lost 4 bases and the J segment 4 bases; nucleotides outside the gene matches: 4. This CDR3 has 15 residues. CDR3 coding DNA: TGTGCCAGCAGCTCCGACAGGGGGACCACCGGGGAGCTGTTTTTT. This sequence encodes CASSSDRGTTGELFF.

This clone was observed a handful of times. The chain recombines TRBV4-2 with TRBJ1-5; 7 nucleotides agree with TRBD1. The CDR3 covers 16 residues. CDR1 LGHNA and CDR2 YNFKEQ come from the germline V gene. V lost 4 bases to trimming and J lost 3 bases; unmatched junction nucleotides: 9. The CDR3: CASSLRGQGDNQPQHF. The CDR3 nucleotides read TGTGCCAGCAGCCTGAGAGGGCAGGGGGACAATCAGCCCCAGCATTTT.